These 3 T cell receptor beta chains were all obtained from the same sample, sequenced in a study of shared clonotypes between healthy human individuals. The assay was immunoSEQ multiplex PCR, and TCRdb's table has in-frame clones only and misses some. This table holds roughly 380,000 clones, 96% found once. Sequenced input: memory CD8+ T cells sorted from blood. The subset here: CD45RO+ cells pooled with CCR7-negative TemRA cells. The receptors derive from a man younger than 45 in good health.

The chain joins TRBV6-5 to TRBJ1-6, with D hard to call. The CDR3 has 13 amino acids. V was cut by 3 bases and J by 10 bases, with 10 bases left in between. The germline V gene encodes CDR1 MNHEY and CDR2 SVGAGI. CDR3 sequence (DNA): TGTGCCAGCAGTTATCTTCGGGAATCACCCCTCCACTTT. It specifies CASSYLRESPLHF.

This chain joins TRBV7-9 and TRBJ2-5, with 12 bases aligning to TRBD2. Germline V gene data show CDR1 as SEHNR and CDR2 as FQNEAQ (reference sequence). V lost 3 bases to trimming and J lost 4 bases; unmatched junction nucleotides: 6. This CDR3 contains 16 residues. Here the CDR3 reads CASSFPTSGGGETQYF. The CDR3 region has the DNA TGTGCCAGCAGCTTCCCGACTAGCGGGGGCGGAGAGACCCAGTACTTC.

The rearrangement uses TRBV30 and TRBJ2-7, with D possibly being TRBD2 (6 bases). Looked up from germline, CDR1 is GTSNPN and CDR2 is SVGIG (reference sequence). V lost 4 bases, J lost 1 base, and 11 bases lay in between. The CDR3 has 13 amino acids. The DNA of the CDR3 is TGTGCCTGGACGGGGGAATTGTCCTACGAGCAGTACTTC. It is translated as CAWTGELSYEQYF.